Below, 27 T cell receptor beta chains from the same sample are listed, as sequenced in a study. MiXCR, applied by TCRdb to the 5' RACE reads, yields one record per CDR3 protein. The profile shows tens of thousands of distinct CDR3 sequences, under 30% of them singletons. Sequenced input: naive CD4+ T cells sorted from a lymph node. Indicated subset: naive CD4+ T cells, CD4+CD45RA+CD25-. The receptors were sampled from a female donor with breast cancer.

This chain connects TRBV10-3 to TRBJ1-1, with D unclear. The V gene lost 0 bases and the J gene lost 5 bases, with 1 base spanning the gap. The CDR3 consists of 11 residues. CDR1 ENHRY and CDR2 SYGVKD come from the germline V gene. The CDR3 DNA reads as TGTGCCATCAGTGAGTCGACTGAAGCTTTCTTT. It yields the protein CAISESTEAFF.

This sequence joins TRBV20-1 and TRBJ2-1; TRBD2 agrees at 10 bases. V lost 6 bases to trimming and J lost 5 bases; unmatched junction nucleotides: 10. The CDR3 sequence is 15 residues long. Germline assignment: CDR1 DFQATT and CDR2 SNEGSKA (reference sequence). The CDR3 loop reads CSAPTAGLANNEQFF. CDR3 coding DNA: TGCAGTGCCCCCACAGCGGGACTAGCGAACAATGAGCAGTTCTTC.

This clonotype was seen a few times. This rearrangement joins TRBV12-3 or TRBV12-4 to TRBJ2-7, with D perhaps being TRBD1 or TRBD2 (5 bases each). CDR3 length: 16 residues. Trimming took 4 bases from V and 6 from J, leaving 22 bases between them. The CDR3 loop reads CASSSPRQPPGGEQYF. The CDR3 nucleotides read TGTGCCAGCAGTTCCCCAAGACAGCCCCCTGGGGGCGAGCAGTACTTC.

This sequence joins TRBV5-1 and TRBJ2-5; D is possibly TRBD2 (6 bases). V lost 1 base to trimming and J lost 1 base, with 14 bases between them. The CDR3 totals 16 residues. Germline CDR1 reads SGHRS; CDR2 reads YFSETQ. CDR3 loop: CASSLSPGGGQETQYF. DNA of the CDR3: TGCGCCAGCAGCTTGTCGCCCGGGGGAGGCCAAGAGACCCAGTACTTC.

Within the sample, this clonotype is medium-sized. The CDR3 reads CASSLRQGASAFF. CDR3 nucleotides: TGTGCCAGCAGCTTGCGACAGGGGGCGAGTGCTTTCTTT. The chain recombines TRBV7-9 with TRBJ1-1, with 10 bases lining up with TRBD1. Looked up from germline, CDR1 is SEHNR and CDR2 is FQNEAQ (reference sequence). The CDR3 consists of 13 residues. J was trimmed by 11 bases and V by 3 bases; bases with no gene match: 6.

The V gene is TRBV28, the J gene TRBJ1-6, with D maybe TRBD1 (5 bases). This CDR3 is built from 14 residues. Trimming took 3 bases from V and 8 from J, leaving 11 bases between them. In germline, CDR1 is MDHEN, CDR2 SYDVKM. The CDR3 loop reads CASSFSQGYSPLHF. CDR3 sequence (DNA): TGTGCCAGCAGTTTCAGCCAGGGTTATTCACCCCTCCACTTT.

V gene TRBV20-1 combines with J gene TRBJ1-4; a possible D gene is TRBD1 (5 bases). V shed 6 bases and J shed 0 bases, with 11 bases lying between them. Germline-derived CDR1 and CDR2 are DFQATT and SNEGSKA (reference sequence). The length of the CDR3 is 14 residues. The chain's CDR3 is CSARDFATNEKLFF. In DNA form, the CDR3 reads TGCAGTGCCCGGGACTTCGCAACTAATGAAAAACTGTTTTTT.

Note on this clonotype: This may stem from a read error, because a much larger clone lies one nucleotide away. The chain is built from TRBV7-2 and TRBJ1-2; D is undetermined. The CDR3 runs to 15 residues. Germline V lookup: CDR1 SGHTA, CDR2 FQGNSA. The CDR3 loop reads CVSSLSTTPNYGYTF. CDR3 sequence (DNA): TGTGTCAGCAGCTTGTCTACTACTCCGAACTATGGCTACACCTTC.

This clonotype has a handful of counts. This chain uses TRBV24-1 with TRBJ1-1, with D possibly being TRBD1 (5 bases). V gave up 3 bases and J gave up 4 bases, with 17 bases separating them. The germline gives CDR1 KGHDR, CDR2 SFDVKD. The CDR3 is made up of 16 amino acids. Here the CDR3 reads CATSDIGRGGITEAFF. The DNA of the CDR3 is TGTGCCACCAGTGATATTGGGAGGGGCGGTATCACTGAAGCTTTCTTT.

V usage is TRBV12-3 or TRBV12-4 and J usage is TRBJ1-1; D not certain. Between the trimmed V and J ends, which lost 7 bases and 2 bases, there was a span of 11 bases. This CDR3 spans 13 amino acids. CDR3 in DNA: TGTGCCAGCACCAACACTGTAAACACTGAAGCTTTCTTT. Translation: CASTNTVNTEAFF.

About this clonotype: Possible read error: a much larger clone is one base away. The chain employs TRBV20-1 and TRBJ1-2, with 10 bases aligning to TRBD1. From germline, CDR1 is DFQATT and CDR2 SNEGSKA (reference sequence). This CDR3 is 14 amino acids long. The CDR3 loop reads CRAPGQGSNYGYTF. DNA for the CDR3: TGCAGGGCTCCGGGACAGGGGTCCAACTATGGCTACACCTTC.

The J gene is TRBJ2-7, the V gene TRBV4-1, with TRBD1 matching over 9 bases. Germline V gene data show CDR1 as MGHRA and CDR2 as YSYEKL. With V trimmed by 4 bases and J by 2 bases, 3 bases remained unmatched. The CDR3 spans 14 residues. The CDR3 sequence is CASSLQGAAYEQYF. Written as DNA, the CDR3 is TGCGCCAGCAGCCTACAGGGGGCCGCCTACGAGCAGTACTTC.

This chain joins TRBV4-1 and TRBJ2-7; TRBD2 is a possible D gene (6 bases). The V end lost 7 bases, the J end lost 2 bases, and 18 bases lay between the germline ends. CDR1 is MGHRA, CDR2 YSYEKL, per germline. The CDR3 runs to 15 residues. The CDR3 is CASTRTGEGTYEQYF. DNA for the CDR3: TGCGCCAGCACCAGGACGGGAGAGGGAACCTACGAGCAGTACTTC.

The chain uses TRBV5-8 and TRBJ2-1; 9 bases match TRBD2. V was clipped by 0 bases and J by 14 bases; unmatched bases: 12. The CDR3 spans 15 residues. Per the germline V gene, CDR1 is SGHTS and CDR2 is YDEGEE. CDR3 bases: TGTGCCAGCAGCTTGGGGACAGCGGGGACTAGCAAGAAGTTCTTC. This gives the protein CASSLGTAGTSKKFF.

The V gene is TRBV20-1, the J gene TRBJ2-1; D uncertain. Germline V gene data show CDR1 as DFQATT and CDR2 as SNEGSKA (reference sequence). Trimming took off 3 bases at V and 0 bases at J, with 12 bases between the two ends. This CDR3 contains 15 residues. Here the CDR3 reads CSASMRKSSYNEQFF. CDR3 in DNA: TGCAGTGCTAGTATGCGCAAGAGCTCCTACAATGAGCAGTTCTTC.

This clonotype has only a few counts. The chain recombines TRBV9 with TRBJ2-5; D not resolved. Between the trimmed V and J ends, which lost 4 bases and 4 bases, there was a span of 14 bases. This CDR3 has 14 residues. Germline lookup yields CDR1 SGDLS and CDR2 YYNGEE. CDR3 coding DNA: TGTGCCAGCAGCCCTGAGACGAGTAGAGAGACCCAGTACTTC. Translated: CASSPETSRETQYF. The whole variable domain, filled in from reference TRBV9 and TRBJ2-5, reads DSGVTQTPKHLITATGQRVTLRCSPRSGDLSVYWYQQSLDQGLQFLIQYYNGEERAKGNILERFSAQQFPDLHSELNLSSLELGDSALYFCASSPETSRETQYFGPGTRLLVL.

This chain uses TRBV27 with TRBJ1-1; D is unresolved. Germline assignment: CDR1 MNHEY and CDR2 SMNVEV (reference sequence). CDR3 length equals 11 residues. Deletions cut 4 bases from V and 8 bases from J, with 8 bases between. In DNA form, the CDR3 reads TGTGCCAGCAGTTCGCGGATCGAAGCTTTCTTT. Translating it yields CASSSRIEAFF.

By sample fraction, this clonotype is medium-sized. J is TRBJ2-7 and V is TRBV5-1; D remains unclear. Germline V gene sequence: CDR1 SGHRS, CDR2 YFSETQ. The CDR3 consists of 11 residues. Trimming shortened V by 0 bases and J by 4 bases, and 2 bases separated the two germline ends. CDR3 sequence: CASSLGYEQYF. Written as DNA, the CDR3 is TGCGCCAGCAGCTTGGGATACGAGCAGTACTTC.

This clonotype was picked up a small number of times. This sequence joins TRBV2 and TRBJ1-5; D call uncertain. CDR1 and CDR2 (germline): SNHLY, FYNNEI. The CDR3 has 13 residues. Trimming shortened V by 7 bases and J by 6 bases, and 13 bases separated the two germline ends. CDR3 in amino acids: CASTGEVSQPQHF. In nucleotides, the CDR3 is TGTGCCAGCACCGGGGAAGTTAGTCAGCCCCAGCATTTT.

The chain carries TRBV28 and TRBJ2-7, with 9 bases fitting TRBD2. Germline CDR1 is MDHEN and CDR2 is SYDVKM. V shed 6 bases, J shed 2 bases, and the junction held 20 bases outside the gene matches. The length of the CDR3 is 19 residues. This chain's CDR3 is CASSRAPGPSGIVTYEQYF. The CDR3 DNA follows: TGTGCCAGCAGCAGGGCTCCGGGACCTAGCGGGATCGTAACCTACGAGCAGTACTTC.

This clonotype has just a few counts. V and J are TRBV18 and TRBJ2-5, with TRBD1 matching 8 bases. The CDR3 sequence is 13 residues long. V lost 6 bases to trimming and J lost 5 bases; unmatched junction nucleotides: 5. Germline V gives CDR1 KGHSH, CDR2 LQKENI. CDR3 nucleotides: TGTGCCAGCTCTCGACAGGGGACGGAGACCCAGTACTTC. Encoded protein: CASSRQGTETQYF. Full variable domain (rest looked up from reference TRBV18 and TRBJ2-5): NAGVMQNPRHLVRRRGQEARLRCSPMKGHSHVYWYRQLPEEGLKFMVYLQKENIIDESGMPKERFSAEFPKEGPSILRIQQVVRGDSAAYFCASSRQGTETQYFGPGTRLLVL.

The gene calls are TRBV4-2 and TRBJ2-2, with D unresolved. This CDR3 comprises 11 residues. Per the germline V gene, CDR1 is LGHNA and CDR2 is YNFKEQ. Trimming removed 1 base from V and 7 bases from J, with 1 base in between. CDR3 protein: CASSQVGELFF. The CDR3 DNA is TGTGCCAGCAGCCAAGTCGGGGAGCTGTTTTTT.

In its sample, this clonotype was seen many times. The genes are TRBV20-1 and TRBJ2-2, with 9 bases matching TRBD1. Germline assignment: CDR1 DFQATT and CDR2 SNEGSKA (reference sequence). Unmatched junction bases numbered 7, after V lost 4 bases and J lost 4 bases. The CDR3 spans 15 residues. The CDR3 nucleotides read TGCAGTGCTATCCGACAGGGGGGCGGCACCGGGGAGCTGTTTTTT. Its translation: CSAIRQGGGTGELFF.

The chain couples TRBV28 to TRBJ2-7; a weak D match, TRBD1 (6 bases). Germline lookup yields CDR1 MDHEN and CDR2 SYDVKM. The CDR3 has 14 residues. V was shortened by 6 bases and J by 2 bases, with 14 bases between the two germline ends. The CDR3 bases are TGTGCCAGCAGCCTCGGACAGAGAACCTACGAGCAGTACTTC. Protein product: CASSLGQRTYEQYF.

This clonotype is termed medium-sized (0.01 to 0.1%). The chain links TRBV6-1 to TRBJ2-1; no definite D call. The germline CDR1 and CDR2 sequences are MNHNS and SASEGT. There are 11 residues in the CDR3. Trimming stripped 7 bases from V and 3 bases from J, with 4 bases between. The CDR3 sequence: CASKGYNEQFF. CDR3 nucleotides: TGTGCCAGCAAGGGCTACAATGAGCAGTTCTTC.

A remark on this clonotype: It may be a read error: a sequence one base away is much more abundant. V gene TRBV7-2 combines with J gene TRBJ1-5; 8 bases are shared with TRBD1. CDR1 is SGHTA, CDR2 FQGNSA, per germline. The CDR3 consists of 15 residues. In DNA, the CDR3 is TGTGCCGGCAGCTTAGAAGGACAGGGAAGGCAGCCCCAGCATTTT. This encodes CAGSLEGQGRQPQHF. Full variable domain (remainder filled in from reference TRBV7-2 and TRBJ1-5): GAGVSQSPSNKVTEKGKDVELRCDPISGHTALYWYRQSLGQGLEFLIYFQGNSAPDKSGLPSDRFSAERTGGSVSTLTIQRTQQEDSAVYLCAGSLEGQGRQPQHFGDGTRLSIL.

The chain has TRBV11-2 and TRBJ2-7; D is undetermined. Germline V gives CDR1 SGHAT, CDR2 FQNNGV. V lost 1 base and J lost 5, with 3 bases in between. The CDR3 totals 11 residues. The CDR3 loop is CASSLVHEQYF. In DNA form, the CDR3 reads TGTGCCAGCAGCTTAGTTCACGAGCAGTACTTC.